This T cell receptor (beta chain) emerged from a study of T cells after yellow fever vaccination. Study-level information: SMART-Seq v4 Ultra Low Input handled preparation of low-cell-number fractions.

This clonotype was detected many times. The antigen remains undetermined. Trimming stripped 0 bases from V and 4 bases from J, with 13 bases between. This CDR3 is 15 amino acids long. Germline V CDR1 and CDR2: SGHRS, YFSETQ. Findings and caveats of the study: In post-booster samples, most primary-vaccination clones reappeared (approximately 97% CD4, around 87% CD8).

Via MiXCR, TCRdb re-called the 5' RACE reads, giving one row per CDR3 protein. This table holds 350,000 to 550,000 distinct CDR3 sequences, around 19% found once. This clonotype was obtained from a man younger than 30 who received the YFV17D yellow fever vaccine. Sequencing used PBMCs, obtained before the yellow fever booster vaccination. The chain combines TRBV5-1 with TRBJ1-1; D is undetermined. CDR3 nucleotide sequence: TGCGCCAGCAGCTTGGATGGGCCGCCCATCACTGAAGCTTTCTTT. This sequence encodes CASSLDGPPITEAFF.